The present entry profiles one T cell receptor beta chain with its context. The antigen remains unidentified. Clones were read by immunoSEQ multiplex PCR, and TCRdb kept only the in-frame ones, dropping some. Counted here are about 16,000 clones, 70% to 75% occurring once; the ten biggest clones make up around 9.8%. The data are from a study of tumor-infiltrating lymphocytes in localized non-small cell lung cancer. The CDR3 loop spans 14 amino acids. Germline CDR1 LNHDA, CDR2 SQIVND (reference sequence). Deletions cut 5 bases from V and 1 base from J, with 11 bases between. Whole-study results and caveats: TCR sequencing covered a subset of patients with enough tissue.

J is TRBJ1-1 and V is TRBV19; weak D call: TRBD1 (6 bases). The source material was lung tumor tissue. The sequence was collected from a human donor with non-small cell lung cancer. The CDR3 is CASSLARGNTEAFF. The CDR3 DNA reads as TGTGCCAGTAGTTTGGCCAGGGGGAACACTGAAGCTTTCTTT.